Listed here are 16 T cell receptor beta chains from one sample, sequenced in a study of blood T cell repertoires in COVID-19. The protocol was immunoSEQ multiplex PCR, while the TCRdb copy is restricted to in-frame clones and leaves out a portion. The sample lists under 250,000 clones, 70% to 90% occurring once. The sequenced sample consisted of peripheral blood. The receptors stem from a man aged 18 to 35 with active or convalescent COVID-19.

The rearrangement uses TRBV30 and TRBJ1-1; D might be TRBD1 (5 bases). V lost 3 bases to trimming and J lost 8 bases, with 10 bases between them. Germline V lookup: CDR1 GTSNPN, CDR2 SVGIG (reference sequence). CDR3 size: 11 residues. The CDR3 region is CAWSGKGEAFF. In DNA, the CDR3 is TGTGCCTGGAGCGGTAAGGGGGAAGCTTTCTTT.

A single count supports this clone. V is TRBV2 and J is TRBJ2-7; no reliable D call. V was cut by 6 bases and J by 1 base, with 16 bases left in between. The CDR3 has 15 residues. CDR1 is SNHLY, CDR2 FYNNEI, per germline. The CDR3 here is CASRGWRQASYEQYF. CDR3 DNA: TGTGCCAGCAGGGGTTGGCGCCAGGCGTCCTACGAGCAGTACTTC.

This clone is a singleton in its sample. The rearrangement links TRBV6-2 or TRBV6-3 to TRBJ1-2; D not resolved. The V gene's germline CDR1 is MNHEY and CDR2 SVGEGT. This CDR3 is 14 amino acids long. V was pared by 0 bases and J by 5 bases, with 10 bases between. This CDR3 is CASSYSGAGYGYTF. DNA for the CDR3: TGTGCCAGCAGTTACTCAGGAGCCGGGTATGGCTACACCTTC.

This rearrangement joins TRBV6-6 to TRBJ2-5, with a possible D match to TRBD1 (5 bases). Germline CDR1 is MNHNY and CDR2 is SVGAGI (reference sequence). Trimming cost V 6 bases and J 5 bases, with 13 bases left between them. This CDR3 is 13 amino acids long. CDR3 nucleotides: TGTGCCAGCAGAAATCAGGGTTTGGAGACCCAGTACTTC. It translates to CASRNQGLETQYF.

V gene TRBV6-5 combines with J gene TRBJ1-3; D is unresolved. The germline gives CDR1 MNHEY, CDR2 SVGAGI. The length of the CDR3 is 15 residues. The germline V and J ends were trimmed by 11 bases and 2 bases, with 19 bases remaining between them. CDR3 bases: TGTGCCTCCTATCCTCGGGTTGTGGCTGGAAACACCATATATTTT. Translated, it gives CASYPRVVAGNTIYF.

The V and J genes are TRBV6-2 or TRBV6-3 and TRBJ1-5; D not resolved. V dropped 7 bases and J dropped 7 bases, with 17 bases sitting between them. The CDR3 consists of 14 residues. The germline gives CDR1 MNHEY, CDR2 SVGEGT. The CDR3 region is CASTPSGGPQPQHF. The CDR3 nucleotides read TGTGCCAGCACCCCCTCGGGAGGGCCACAGCCCCAGCATTTT.

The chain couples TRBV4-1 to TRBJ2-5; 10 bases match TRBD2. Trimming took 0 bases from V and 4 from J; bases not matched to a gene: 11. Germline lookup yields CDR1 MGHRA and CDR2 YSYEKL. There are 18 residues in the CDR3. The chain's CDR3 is CASSQERSGSGGLETQYF. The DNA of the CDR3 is TGCGCCAGCAGCCAAGAGAGGTCAGGTAGCGGGGGGTTAGAGACCCAGTACTTC.

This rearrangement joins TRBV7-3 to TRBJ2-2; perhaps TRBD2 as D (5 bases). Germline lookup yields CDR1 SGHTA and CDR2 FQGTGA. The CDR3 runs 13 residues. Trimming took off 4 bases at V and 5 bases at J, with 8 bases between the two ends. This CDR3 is CASSSKRTGELFF. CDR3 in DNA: TGTGCCAGCAGCTCTAAGCGGACCGGGGAGCTGTTTTTT.

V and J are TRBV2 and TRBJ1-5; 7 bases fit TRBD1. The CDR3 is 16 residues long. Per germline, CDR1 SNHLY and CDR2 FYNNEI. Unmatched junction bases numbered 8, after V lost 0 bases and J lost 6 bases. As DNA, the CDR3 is TGTGCCAGCAGTGAAGCGCCCAGGGGGGCTCGTCAGCCCCAGCATTTT. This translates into CASSEAPRGARQPQHF. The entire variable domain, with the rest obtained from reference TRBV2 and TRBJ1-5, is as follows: EPEVTQTPSHQVTQMGQEVILRCVPISNHLYFYWYRQILGQKVEFLVSFYNNEISEKSEIFDDQFSVERPDGSNFTLKIRSTKLEDSAMYFCASSEAPRGARQPQHFGDGTRLSIL.

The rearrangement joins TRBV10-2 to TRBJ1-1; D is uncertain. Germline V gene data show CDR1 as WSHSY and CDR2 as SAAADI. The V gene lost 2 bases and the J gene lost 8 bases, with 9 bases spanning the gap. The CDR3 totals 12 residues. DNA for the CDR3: TGCGCCAGCAGTGAGGGGAGGAGCGAAGCTTTCTTT. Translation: CASSEGRSEAFF.

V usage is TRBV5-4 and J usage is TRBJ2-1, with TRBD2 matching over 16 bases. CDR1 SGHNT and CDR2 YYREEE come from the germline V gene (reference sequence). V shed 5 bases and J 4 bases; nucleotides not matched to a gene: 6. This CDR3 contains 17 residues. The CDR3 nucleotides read TGTGCCAGCAGGAGCGGGACTAGCGGGGGGGCGTACAATGAGCAGTTCTTC. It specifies CASRSGTSGGAYNEQFF. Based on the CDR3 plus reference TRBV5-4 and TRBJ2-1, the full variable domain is ETGVTQSPTHLIKTRGQQVTLRCSSQSGHNTVSWYQQALGQGPQFIFQYYREEENGRGNFPPRFSGLQFPNYSSELNVNALELDDSALYLCASRSGTSGGAYNEQFFGPGTRLTVL.

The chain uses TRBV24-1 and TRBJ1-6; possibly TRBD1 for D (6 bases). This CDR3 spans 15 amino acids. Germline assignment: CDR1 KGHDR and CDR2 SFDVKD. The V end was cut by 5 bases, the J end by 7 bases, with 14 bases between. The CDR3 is CATSVGGAENSPLHF. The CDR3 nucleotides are TGTGCCACCAGTGTTGGGGGGGCGGAGAATTCACCCCTCCACTTT.

The CDR3 DNA reads as TGTGCCAGCTCACCAGGCAGGGGTGAGAAACTGTTTTTT. This gives the protein CASSPGRGEKLFF. The rearrangement joins TRBV18 to TRBJ1-4, with TRBD1 as a possible D gene (6 bases). CDR1 and CDR2 from the germline V gene are KGHSH and LQKENI. The CDR3 spans 13 residues. V was pared by 2 bases and J by 11 bases, with 12 bases between.

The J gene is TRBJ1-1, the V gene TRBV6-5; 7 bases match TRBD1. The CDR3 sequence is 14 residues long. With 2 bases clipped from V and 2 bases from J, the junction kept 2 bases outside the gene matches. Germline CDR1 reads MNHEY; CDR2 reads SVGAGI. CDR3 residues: CASSYGTVNTEAFF. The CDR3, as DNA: TGTGCCAGCAGTTACGGGACAGTTAACACTGAAGCTTTCTTT.

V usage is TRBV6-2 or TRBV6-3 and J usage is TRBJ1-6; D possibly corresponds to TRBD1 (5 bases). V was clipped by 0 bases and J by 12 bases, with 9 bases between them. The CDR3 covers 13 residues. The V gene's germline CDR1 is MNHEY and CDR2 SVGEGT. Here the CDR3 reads CASSYSPGLPLHF. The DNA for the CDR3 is TGTGCCAGCAGTTACTCGCCAGGGCTACCCCTCCACTTT.

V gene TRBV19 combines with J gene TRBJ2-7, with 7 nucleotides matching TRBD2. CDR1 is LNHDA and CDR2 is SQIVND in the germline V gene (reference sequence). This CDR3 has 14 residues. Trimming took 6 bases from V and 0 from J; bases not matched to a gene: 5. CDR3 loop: CASRGLAGSYEQYF. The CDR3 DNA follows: TGTGCCAGTAGGGGCTTAGCGGGCTCCTACGAGCAGTACTTC.